This TCR beta chain comes out of a study of cytomegalovirus exposure and HLA in healthy donors (dated by TCRdb to about 2017). Broadly, across the study: The roughly 700 repertoires of the first cohort and the roughly 110 validation repertoires were produced on the same platform, according to a later analysis. Along with the roughly 670-subject first cohort, a separate validation cohort of 120 different subjects was used. To predict cytomegalovirus infection status, the study combined high-throughput TCR immunosequencing, statistical association of individual TCRs with disease status, and machine learning. The study was designed to test whether signatures of past pathogen exposure could be identified by cataloging public T cell receptors.

Library construction relied on the immunoSEQ multiplex PCR assay. In the authors' own workflow: To diagnose cytomegalovirus status from the catalog of TCR beta chain sequences, a statistical classification framework was built. TCRdb carries this immuneACCESS record with in-frame sequences only. Its versions omit some clonotypes, under half of them owing to an unresolved V gene in the studies checked, with the rest unexplained. The V and J calls and the clone size are those of that table, but D and trimming were determined from the DNA. The sample includes 200,000 to 300,000 clones, with 90% observed a single time. Around 3.1% of the sample goes to the ten largest clones. What the research found in general, with its limitations: While some public TCRs were present in many individuals, most TCR sequences turned up only very rarely across donors. The study gave a list of some 150 TCR beta chains associated with cytomegalovirus. According to the authors, the approach could potentially be generalized to other disease states and immunological phenotypes. In both the original and validation cohorts, the classifier was reported to diagnose cytomegalovirus status with high specificity and sensitivity. In vitro tests confirmed that a few of the cytomegalovirus-associated TCR beta chains recognize cytomegalovirus antigens. A later analysis lacked HLA typing for the validation cohort, so it scored co-occurrence in that cohort across all 110 or so repertoires. Of the cluster scores, approximately 94% were above 0 in a later analysis, which found that TCRs clustered in the first cohort also tended to co-occur in the 120 validation repertoires.

The donors were included in the validation cohort of roughly 130 subjects, a group kept apart from the approximately 700-subject first cohort. On this clone: The antigen this receptor binds is unknown. No base quality values were provided; no much bigger clone lies one nucleotide off.

The sample consisted of PBMCs. This receptor was obtained from a woman in her twenties or thirties in good health and CMV-seronegative.

The DNA is as follows: TGTGCCAGCAGAATGGCGGGAGGGCCCCTCGGCGAGCAGTACTTC. It specifies CASRMAGGPLGEQYF. This chain is built from TRBV27 and TRBJ2-7, and 9 junctional nucleotides match TRBD2. CDR1 and CDR2 are drawn from the germline V gene (reference sequence): MNHEY, SMNVEV. The CDR3 runs 15 amino acids, cysteine and phenylalanine included. Only the CDR3 portion is preserved as DNA: 45 bases, with reading frame beginning at the first base. V ends up 6 bases short and J 6 bases short, with an unmatched junction base count of 12.